The next 14 T cell receptor beta chains were all read from a single sample in a study of blood T cell repertoires in COVID-19. Produced via immunoSEQ multiplex PCR; TCRdb's table is partial and in-frame only. The sample records 350,000 to 400,000 clones, approximately 90% being singletons. Source material: PBMCs or T cells enriched from blood (not recorded which). These receptors originate from a man between 18 and 35 years old who had recovered from COVID-19.

The CDR3 sequence: CASGQGVLNYGYTF. CDR3 sequence (DNA): TGTGCCAGCGGACAGGGAGTCTTGAACTATGGCTACACCTTC. J is TRBJ1-2 and V is TRBV6-5, with 8 bases identical to TRBD1. The V gene end was trimmed by 8 bases and the J gene end by 2 bases; junction bases not matched to a gene: 7. This CDR3 contains 14 residues. Germline assignment: CDR1 MNHEY and CDR2 SVGAGI.

In its sample, this clone was seen a few times. This chain uses TRBV5-1 with TRBJ1-3; D remains ambiguous. Trimming pared 0 bases from V and 0 bases from J, leaving 16 bases between. From germline, CDR1 is SGHRS and CDR2 YFSETQ. The CDR3 extends over 18 amino acids. CDR3 residues: CASSLVGGLPSSGNTIYF. The DNA of the CDR3 is TGCGCCAGCAGCTTGGTGGGCGGACTCCCTAGCTCTGGAAACACCATATATTTT.

This chain links TRBV15 with TRBJ2-3, with a tentative D call TRBD2 (5 bases). Per the germline V gene, CDR1 is LNHNV and CDR2 is YYDKDF (reference sequence). The CDR3 length is 14 residues. V shed 4 bases and J shed 2 bases, with 10 bases lying between them. CDR3 protein: CATSTTTNTDTQYF. The CDR3 DNA is TGTGCCACCAGCACCACGACTAACACAGATACGCAGTATTTT.

The chain uses TRBV29-1 and TRBJ2-1, with 12 nucleotides matching TRBD1. After removal of 4 bases from V and 5 bases from J, the junction contained 6 bases not matched to a gene. The CDR3 sequence is 15 residues long. CDR1 SQVTM and CDR2 ANQGSEA come from the germline V gene. CDR3 protein: CSVGDRGPRDNEQFF. In DNA, the CDR3 is TGCAGCGTTGGGGACAGGGGGCCCCGGGACAATGAGCAGTTCTTC.

The chain employs TRBV6-5 and TRBJ1-2, with 10 nucleotides matching TRBD1. The CDR3 totals 14 residues. Germline CDR1 is MNHEY and CDR2 is SVGAGI. The V segment lost 6 bases and the J segment 6 bases; nucleotides outside the gene matches: 7. The CDR3 sequence is CASSSRDRGHGYTF. The CDR3 nucleotides are TGTGCCAGCAGCTCCCGGGACAGGGGCCATGGCTACACCTTC.

The chain links TRBV9 to TRBJ1-1, with 10 bases matching TRBD1. Germline CDR1 SGDLS, CDR2 YYNGEE. This CDR3 spans 15 amino acids. V shed 0 bases and J 6 bases; nucleotides not matched to a gene: 5. The CDR3 reads CASSVAGQGVAEAFF. CDR3 coding DNA: TGTGCCAGCAGCGTAGCTGGACAGGGGGTCGCTGAAGCTTTCTTT.

The rearrangement links TRBV12-3 or TRBV12-4 to TRBJ2-5, with D uncertain. Trimming cost V 2 bases and J 4 bases, with 5 bases left between them. The CDR3 consists of 12 residues. CDR3 sequence (DNA): TGTGCCAGCAGTTTAAGCCTAGAGACCCAGTACTTC. Its translation is CASSLSLETQYF.

The CDR3 loop reads CASSHTSGGGEQYF. CDR3 nucleotides: TGTGCCAGCAGCCACACTAGCGGAGGGGGAGAGCAGTACTTC. This chain links TRBV3-1 (or the pseudogene TRBV3-2) with TRBJ2-7; TRBD2 aligns across 8 bases. This CDR3 region has 14 residues. The germline gives CDR1 LGHDT, CDR2 YNNKEL (reference sequence). With V trimmed by 3 bases and J by 7 bases, 8 bases remained unmatched.

The chain links TRBV9 to TRBJ2-5, with D tentatively TRBD2 (5 bases). The V end was cut by 3 bases, the J end by 2 bases, with 11 bases between. This CDR3 has 14 amino acids. The V gene's germline CDR1 is SGDLS and CDR2 YYNGEE. CDR3 in DNA: TGTGCCAGCAGCGCTAGAGGGTTTCAAGAGACCCAGTACTTC. This gives the protein CASSARGFQETQYF.

Of note for this clone: One junction end disagrees with the germline gene, perhaps due to a read error. CDR3 sequence (DNA): TGCAGTGCCAACTCAGGGATGTCACTGCGGTTC. Its translation: CSANSGMSLRF. The chain employs TRBV20-1 and TRBJ2-7; weak D call: TRBD1 (5 bases). Germline V gene lookup returns CDR1 DFQATT and CDR2 SNEGSKA (reference sequence). CDR3 size: 11 residues.

V and J are TRBV4-1 and TRBJ1-2; D is perhaps TRBD1 (6 bases). Trimming took off 0 bases at V and 10 bases at J, with 12 bases between the two ends. Germline V gives CDR1 MGHRA, CDR2 YSYEKL. CDR3 length: 13 residues. Here the CDR3 DNA reads TGCGCCAGCAGCCAAGACCCCCCAGGGGTCTACACCTTC. Translated: CASSQDPPGVYTF.

The rearrangement joins TRBV6-1 to TRBJ1-2, with 7 bases matching TRBD1. Trimming removed 2 bases from V and 6 bases from J; junction bases left unmatched: 9. Per the germline V gene, CDR1 is MNHNS and CDR2 is SASEGT. The CDR3 sequence is 15 residues long. CDR3 region: CASSEINRGSHGYTF. For the CDR3, the DNA is TGTGCCAGCAGTGAAATTAACAGGGGTTCCCATGGCTACACCTTC.

In its sample, this clone was seen a few times. The chain couples TRBV2 to TRBJ1-5; D not resolved. This CDR3 spans 15 amino acids. Trimming pared 8 bases from V and 2 bases from J, leaving 16 bases between. The V gene's germline CDR1 is SNHLY and CDR2 FYNNEI. The CDR3 DNA reads TGTGCCAGCTCCAAGGCTGCGGCAGGCAATCAGCCCCAGCATTTT. Amino acids: CASSKAAAGNQPQHF.

The chain couples TRBV25-1 to TRBJ2-7, with D perhaps TRBD2 (6 bases). Trimming removed 6 bases at V and 4 bases at J, with 16 bases between. The CDR3 is 14 residues long. Germline V CDR1 and CDR2: MGHDK, SYGVNS. The CDR3 sequence: CASRGQTRVYEQYF. CDR3 nucleotides: TGTGCCAGCAGGGGTCAGACTAGGGTTTACGAGCAGTACTTC.